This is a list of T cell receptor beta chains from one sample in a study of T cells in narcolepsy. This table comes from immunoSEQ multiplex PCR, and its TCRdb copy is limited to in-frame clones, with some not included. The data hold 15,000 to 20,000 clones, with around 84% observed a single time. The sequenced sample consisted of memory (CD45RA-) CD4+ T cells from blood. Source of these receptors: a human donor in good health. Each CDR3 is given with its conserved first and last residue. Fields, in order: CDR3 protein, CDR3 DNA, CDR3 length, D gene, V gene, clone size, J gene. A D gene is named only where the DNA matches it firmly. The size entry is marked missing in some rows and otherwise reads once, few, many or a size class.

CASSWDLPGANTEAFF,TGTGCCAGCAGTTGGGACCTTCCGGGCGCGAACACTGAAGCTTTCTTT,16,-,TRBV6-5,-,TRBJ1-1
CASSRGTGGAGYGYTF,TGTGCCAGCTCACGAGGGACAGGGGGCGCCGGGTATGGCTACACCTTC,16,TRBD1,TRBV18,once,TRBJ1-2
CASSLPSVGQGGGYTF,TGTGCCAGCAGCTTGCCCAGCGTGGGACAGGGCGGGGGCTACACCTTC,16,TRBD1,TRBV5-6,-,TRBJ1-2
CASETGGGLNTGELFF,TGCGCCAGCGAAACGGGGGGAGGACTGAACACCGGGGAGCTGTTTTTT,16,TRBD2,TRBV10-2,-,TRBJ2-2
CASSRGASQTYEQYF,TGTGCCAGCAGCCGGGGGGCTAGCCAAACCTACGAGCAGTACTTC,15,-,TRBV9,-,TRBJ2-7
CASSQDWGTSSGDTQYF,TGCGCCAGCAGCCAAGATTGGGGGACTTCTTCGGGGGATACGCAGTATTTT,17,-,TRBV4-1,-,TRBJ2-3
CASSSYSGADGYTF,TGTGCCAGCAGCTCCTACAGCGGGGCCGATGGCTACACCTTC,14,-,TRBV11-2,-,TRBJ1-2
CASSGVRGLQHF,TGTGCCAGCAGTGGGGTGAGGGGGCTCCAGCATTTT,12,TRBD1,TRBV25-1,once,TRBJ1-5
CASSPLTGGETQYF,TGTGCCAGTAGTCCGCTAACAGGGGGCGAGACCCAGTACTTC,14,TRBD1,TRBV19,few,TRBJ2-5
CASRETGAVYGYTF,TGTGCCAGCAGGGAGACAGGGGCAGTCTATGGCTACACCTTC,14,TRBD1,TRBV2,-,TRBJ1-2
CATTGGSPPYEQYF,TGTGCCACTACAGGGGGCTCACCCCCCTACGAGCAGTACTTC,14,TRBD1,TRBV19,-,TRBJ2-7
CASSLESASGANVLTF,TGTGCCAGCAGCTTAGAATCCGCCTCTGGGGCCAACGTCCTGACTTTC,16,-,TRBV7-8,-,TRBJ2-6
CASSPTGGTNEQFF,TGTGCTAGCAGTCCGACAGGGGGCACGAATGAGCAGTTCTTC,14,TRBD1,TRBV7-7,-,TRBJ2-1
CASSQDLGVNTGELFF,TGCGCCAGCAGCCAAGATCTGGGGGTCAACACCGGGGAGCTGTTTTTT,16,-,TRBV4-1,-,TRBJ2-2
CASSSEGRGHNEQFF,TGCGCCAGCAGCTCGGAAGGCAGGGGGCACAATGAGCAGTTCTTC,15,TRBD1,TRBV5-1,once,TRBJ2-1
CASSRNSPYNEQFF,TGTGCCAGCAGTCGGAACAGTCCCTACAATGAGCAGTTCTTC,14,-,TRBV6-4,-,TRBJ2-1
CASSLTESKEQFF,TGTGCCAGCAGCTTGACAGAAAGTAAGGAGCAGTTCTTC,13,-,TRBV7-3,once,TRBJ2-1
CASSLATGGTEAFF,TGCGCCAGCAGCTTGGCGACAGGGGGCACTGAAGCTTTCTTT,14,TRBD1,TRBV5-1,-,TRBJ1-1
CASSLTGGGTDTQYF,TGCGCCAGCAGCCTTACAGGGGGCGGCACAGATACGCAGTATTTT,15,TRBD1,TRBV5-1,-,TRBJ2-3
CASSVGGGGSPLHF,TGTGCCAGCAGCGTAGGTGGGGGAGGTTCACCCCTCCACTTT,14,-,TRBV9,-,TRBJ1-6
CASSQVQTGAQPQHF,TGCGCCAGCAGCCAAGTACAGACAGGGGCTCAGCCCCAGCATTTT,15,TRBD1,TRBV4-1,-,TRBJ1-5
CASSAGQGTTEAFF,TGTGCCAGCAGTGCAGGACAGGGGACCACTGAAGCTTTCTTT,14,TRBD1,TRBV6-1,few,TRBJ1-1
CASSPIAGITDTQYF,TGCGCCAGCAGCCCTATAGCGGGGATCACAGATACGCAGTATTTT,15,TRBD2,TRBV4-1,-,TRBJ2-3
CASSQGKNTYSYNEQFF,TGTGCCAGCAGCCAAGGTAAGAATACCTACTCCTACAATGAGCAGTTCTTC,17,-,TRBV14,-,TRBJ2-1
CASSFSGGGNEKLFF,TGTGCCAGCAGCTTCTCAGGCGGGGGGAATGAAAAACTGTTTTTT,15,-,TRBV11-2,-,TRBJ1-4